This T cell receptor (beta chain) emerged from a study of T cell responses to AZD1222 COVID-19 vaccine. Assay: immunoSEQ multiplex PCR; the TCRdb copy retains only in-frame clones and omits some. The table has 100,000 to 150,000 clones, over 70% seen once. Germline CDR1 SGHVS, CDR2 FNYEAQ. There are 14 residues in the CDR3. Trimming pared 2 bases from V and 6 bases from J, leaving 10 bases between. This specimen was peripheral blood, taken on day 0 of AZD1222 vaccination. The chain is built from TRBV7-6 and TRBJ1-4; D uncertain. The TCR sequence derives from an adult in good health. The CDR3 nucleotides are TGTGCCAGCAGCTTAATGCTAAGGGATGAAAAACTGTTTTTT. This translates into CASSLMLRDEKLFF.